The 24 T cell receptor beta chains below were found in one sample sequenced in a study of T cells in localized non-small cell lung cancer. Here immunoSEQ multiplex PCR was the method, and the copy in TCRdb shows in-frame clones only, minus some. The sample has about 41,000 clones, roughly 84% seen once; the top ten hold 6% to 8%. The input for sequencing was PBMCs, taken before any cancer treatment. The receptors come from a man aged 35-75 years with stage II lung adenocarcinoma.

This clone was found once. V is TRBV6-4 and J is TRBJ2-7; tentative D call: TRBD1 (5 bases). Deletions cut 5 bases from V and 6 bases from J, with 14 bases between. Germline CDR1 and CDR2: MRHNA and SNTAGT. The CDR3 totals 13 residues. For the CDR3, the DNA is TGTGCCAGCAGTACAGGCCCTTGGGGCGAGCAGTACTTC. Translating it yields CASSTGPWGEQYF.

This clone qualifies as medium-sized (0.01 to 0.1%). The rearrangement uses TRBV7-9 and TRBJ1-2; TRBD1 matches at 11 bases. This CDR3 spans 15 amino acids. The germline V gene has CDR1 SEHNR and CDR2 FQNEAQ (reference sequence). V was pared by 7 bases and J by 2 bases, with 6 bases of the junction left unmatched. This CDR3 reads CASTPRTGGNYGYTF. DNA for the CDR3: TGTGCCAGCACCCCCCGGACAGGGGGCAACTATGGCTACACCTTC.

The CDR3 protein is CASSYSPGYGNTIYF. As DNA, the CDR3 is TGTGCCAGCAGTTACTCACCAGGGTATGGAAACACCATATATTTT. The chain carries TRBV6-5 and TRBJ1-3, with D perhaps TRBD1 (5 bases). Germline CDR1 reads MNHEY; CDR2 reads SVGAGI. This CDR3 is built from 15 residues. V was trimmed by 0 bases and J by 3 bases, leaving 9 bases between them.

This clone was counted between two and nine times. The gene calls are TRBV5-4 and TRBJ2-1, with TRBD1 matching over 10 bases. The CDR3 sequence is 15 residues long. J was trimmed by 8 bases and V by 0 bases; bases with no gene match: 5. CDR1 and CDR2 (germline): SGHNT, YYREEE (reference sequence). In DNA form, the CDR3 reads TGTGCCAGCAGCTTGGGCGGACAGGGGGTCGATGAGCAGTTCTTC. This codes for CASSLGGQGVDEQFF.

The chain carries TRBV6-6 and TRBJ2-7, with 7 bases aligning to TRBD2. V dropped 6 bases and J dropped 6; count of bases not matched to a gene: 11. Germline CDR1 reads MNHNY; CDR2 reads SVGAGI (reference sequence). The CDR3 sequence is 14 residues long. The CDR3 loop is CASRGGTAGVEQYF. The DNA of the CDR3 is TGTGCCAGCAGGGGCGGGACGGCGGGGGTCGAGCAGTACTTC.

This chain uses TRBV30 with TRBJ2-5; D tentatively reads TRBD1 or TRBD2 (6 bases each). Trimming pared 7 bases from V and 1 base from J, leaving 19 bases between. The CDR3 is 15 amino acids. CDR1 GTSNPN and CDR2 SVGIG come from the germline V gene (reference sequence). This chain's CDR3 is CAFLRGETLQETQYF. Written as DNA, the CDR3 is TGTGCCTTCTTGAGGGGGGAGACCCTCCAAGAGACCCAGTACTTC. Looking up the rest from reference TRBV30 and TRBJ2-5 gives the full variable domain: SQTIHQWPATLVQPVGSPLSLECTVEGTSNPNLYWYRQAAGRGLQLLFYSVGIGQISSEVPQNLSASRPQDRQFILSSKKLLLSDSGFYLCAFLRGETLQETQYFGPGTRLLVL.

This clone was picked up one time. The chain combines TRBV11-1 with TRBJ2-2; 7 bases are a match to TRBD2. This CDR3 contains 16 residues. Germline lookup yields CDR1 SGHAT and CDR2 FQDESV (reference sequence). V was pared by 3 bases and J by 6 bases, with 10 bases of the junction left unmatched. The DNA of the CDR3 is TGTGCCAGCAGCTTGGATGGCGGGAGCCCCCCCGGGGAGCTGTTTTTT. Amino acid sequence: CASSLDGGSPPGELFF.

V gene TRBV7-8 combines with J gene TRBJ2-7; no reliable D call. Germline V gene sequence: CDR1 SGHVS, CDR2 FQNEAQ. Trimming stripped 3 bases from V and 4 bases from J, with 10 bases between. CDR3 length equals 13 residues. As DNA, the CDR3 is TGTGCCAGCAGCTTTACCCTAATGTACGAGCAGTACTTC. The encoded protein is CASSFTLMYEQYF. Full variable domain (missing parts from reference TRBV7-8 and TRBJ2-7): GAGVSQSPRYKVAKRGQDVALRCDPISGHVSLFWYQQALGQGPEFLTYFQNEAQLDKSGLPSDRFFAERPEGSVSTLKIQRTQQEDSAVYLCASSFTLMYEQYFGPGTRLTVT.

The genes are TRBV5-4 and TRBJ2-7; 10 nucleotides line up with TRBD1. Trimming took 0 bases from V and 8 from J; bases not matched to a gene: 5. CDR1 SGHNT and CDR2 YYREEE come from the germline V gene (reference sequence). This CDR3 contains 14 residues. This chain's CDR3 is CASSLEGQGLKQYF. CDR3 nucleotide sequence: TGTGCCAGCAGCTTGGAGGGACAGGGGCTCAAGCAGTACTTC.

A single count supports this clone. The chain employs TRBV7-9 and TRBJ2-1; TRBD1 aligns across 8 bases. The J segment lost 5 bases and the V segment lost 1 base, leaving 13 bases of the junction unmatched. Per germline, CDR1 SEHNR and CDR2 FQNEAQ (reference sequence). The CDR3 consists of 18 residues. CDR3 in amino acids: CASSLGPFRGLPDNEQFF. In nucleotides, the CDR3 is TGTGCCAGCAGCTTAGGCCCCTTCAGGGGGCTTCCTGACAATGAGCAGTTCTTC.

The chain employs TRBV2 and TRBJ1-2, with TRBD1 matching over 9 bases. The CDR3 consists of 13 residues. V lost 7 bases and J lost 9; bases outside the gene matches: 9. Germline V gene lookup returns CDR1 SNHLY and CDR2 FYNNEI. The CDR3 DNA sequence: TGTGCCAGCAATCGAGGGGGACAGGGAAGCTACACCTTC. Translated: CASNRGGQGSYTF.

The gene calls are TRBV5-1 and TRBJ2-3, with 8 bases identical to TRBD1. Germline assignment: CDR1 SGHRS and CDR2 YFSETQ. J lost 1 base, V lost 3 bases, and 1 base had no gene match. The CDR3 consists of 14 residues. CDR3 residues: CASSSTGGTDTQYF. In nucleotides, the CDR3 is TGCGCCAGCAGCTCGACAGGGGGCACAGATACGCAGTATTTT.

This clone appeared a few times. The gene calls are TRBV7-3 and TRBJ1-3, with 7 bases fitting TRBD1. The junction had 8 bases not matched to a gene; V was cut back by 5 bases and J by 4 bases. Germline V gives CDR1 SGHTA, CDR2 FQGTGA. This CDR3 has 15 amino acids. CDR3 region: CASSKNRGAGNTIYF. The CDR3 coding sequence is TGTGCCAGCAGCAAAAACAGGGGAGCCGGAAACACCATATATTTT.

This clone came up a few times. CDR3 nucleotide sequence: TGTGCCAGTAGTATCTTAGGTAGCGGGAGCGGCAATGAGCAGTTCTTC. Amino acids: CASSILGSGSGNEQFF. The gene calls are TRBV19 and TRBJ2-1, with 9 bases lining up with TRBD2. V trimming: 3 bases; J trimming: 6 bases; junction bases outside the gene matches: 9. The CDR3 contains 16 residues. Looked up from germline, CDR1 is LNHDA and CDR2 is SQIVND (reference sequence).

The gene calls are TRBV19 and TRBJ1-2; 7 positions agree with TRBD1. Germline loops: CDR1 LNHDA, CDR2 SQIVND (reference sequence). Losses at the gene ends were 4 bases for V and 2 bases for J; bases not matched to a gene: 4. The CDR3 totals 14 residues. CDR3 DNA sequence: TGTGCCAGTAGTACTACAGGGGTGAACTATGGCTACACCTTC. This gives the protein CASSTTGVNYGYTF.

The rearrangement links TRBV6-6 to TRBJ2-1; D tentatively reads TRBD1 or TRBD2 (5 bases each). The germline V and J ends were trimmed by 6 bases and 10 bases, with 16 bases remaining between them. Germline values: CDR1 MNHNY, CDR2 SVGAGI (reference sequence). The CDR3 loop spans 13 amino acids. The CDR3 loop is CASRGTGPAEQFF. The CDR3 DNA is TGTGCCAGCAGGGGGACCGGGCCGGCGGAGCAGTTCTTC.

This sequence joins TRBV5-1 and TRBJ2-7; the D is unclear. V lost 4 bases and J lost 3, with 23 bases in between. CDR3 size: 17 residues. The germline V gene has CDR1 SGHRS and CDR2 YFSETQ. The CDR3 coding sequence is TGCGCCAGCAGCCGAACCGCGACGGCCATCTCCCACTACGAGCAGTACTTC. Its protein product is CASSRTATAISHYEQYF.

The CDR3 region is CASSVDEGVRGNTEAFF. The CDR3 bases are TGTGCCAGCAGCGTAGATGAGGGTGTCAGGGGGAACACTGAAGCTTTCTTT. V is TRBV9 and J is TRBJ1-1, with D maybe TRBD1 (6 bases). Germline V lookup: CDR1 SGDLS, CDR2 YYNGEE. V lost 0 bases, J lost 1 base, and 16 bases lay in between. The CDR3 totals 17 residues.

This sequence joins TRBV5-6 and TRBJ2-7, with a tentative D call TRBD1 (6 bases). Germline CDR1 reads SGHDT; CDR2 reads YYEEEE. The CDR3 totals 15 residues. Trimming stripped 5 bases from V and 5 bases from J, with 20 bases between. The chain's CDR3 is CASSRKGRGYHEQYF. The CDR3 nucleotides read TGTGCCAGCAGTCGAAAGGGAAGGGGGTACCACGAGCAGTACTTC.

The V gene is TRBV28, the J gene TRBJ2-5, with D hard to call. The germline V gene has CDR1 MDHEN and CDR2 SYDVKM. V lost 7 bases to trimming and J lost 5 bases, with 17 bases between them. This CDR3 contains 14 residues. CDR3: CASKQSNPQETQYF. CDR3 nucleotides: TGTGCCAGCAAACAGAGCAACCCCCAGGAGACCCAGTACTTC.

The V and J genes are TRBV6-6 and TRBJ1-2; no clear D gene. Germline CDR1 is MNHNY and CDR2 is SVGAGI (reference sequence). The CDR3 has 12 amino acids. V gave up 4 bases and J gave up 4 bases, with 7 bases separating them. CDR3 DNA sequence: TGTGCCAGCAGTTCCGACCTCTATGGCTACACCTTC. This codes for CASSSDLYGYTF.

This rearrangement joins TRBV18 to TRBJ1-5, with 7 bases that match TRBD1. Trimming at V came to 3 bases and at J to 2 bases, leaving 10 bases not matched to a gene. The germline V gene has CDR1 KGHSH and CDR2 LQKENI. The CDR3 spans 17 residues. DNA for the CDR3: TGTGCCAGCTCACCCACAGGGGCTCAAGGGGGCAATCAGCCCCAGCATTTT. Translated: CASSPTGAQGGNQPQHF.

This clone was counted only a few times. The chain employs TRBV30 and TRBJ2-3, with 7 bases identical to TRBD1. The trim removed 2 bases at V and 1 base at J, leaving 3 bases unmatched. In germline, CDR1 is GTSNPN, CDR2 SVGIG (reference sequence). The CDR3 covers 14 residues. Here the CDR3 reads CAWSIGTGTDTQYF. The DNA for the CDR3 is TGTGCCTGGAGTATCGGGACAGGCACAGATACGCAGTATTTT.

The chain is built from TRBV5-1 and TRBJ1-2, with D perhaps matching TRBD1 (5 bases). In germline, CDR1 is SGHRS, CDR2 YFSETQ. The CDR3 is made up of 15 amino acids. The V end was cut by 4 bases, the J end by 4 bases, with 17 bases between. The CDR3 DNA follows: TGCGCCAGCAGCGCACAGACTGGGGCTAGCTATGGCTACACCTTC. Its translation: CASSAQTGASYGYTF.